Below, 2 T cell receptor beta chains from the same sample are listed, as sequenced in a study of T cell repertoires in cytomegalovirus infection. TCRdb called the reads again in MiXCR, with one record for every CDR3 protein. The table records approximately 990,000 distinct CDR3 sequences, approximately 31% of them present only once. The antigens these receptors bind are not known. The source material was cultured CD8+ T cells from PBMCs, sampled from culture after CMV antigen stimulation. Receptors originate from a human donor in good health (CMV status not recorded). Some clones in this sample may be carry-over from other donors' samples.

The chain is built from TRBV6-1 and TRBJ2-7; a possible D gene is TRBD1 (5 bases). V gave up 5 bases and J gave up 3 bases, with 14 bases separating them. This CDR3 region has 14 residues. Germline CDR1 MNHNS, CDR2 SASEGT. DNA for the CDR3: TGTGCCAGCAGTTACCGACGGACACACTACGAGCAGTACGTC. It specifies CASSYRRTHYEQYV.

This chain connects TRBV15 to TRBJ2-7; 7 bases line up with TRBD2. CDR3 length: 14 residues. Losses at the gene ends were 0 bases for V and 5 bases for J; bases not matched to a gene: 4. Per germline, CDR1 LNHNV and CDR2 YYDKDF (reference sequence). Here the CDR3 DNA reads TGTGCCACCAGCAGAGACCGGGGGGAGAACGAGCAGTACGTC. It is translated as CATSRDRGENEQYV.